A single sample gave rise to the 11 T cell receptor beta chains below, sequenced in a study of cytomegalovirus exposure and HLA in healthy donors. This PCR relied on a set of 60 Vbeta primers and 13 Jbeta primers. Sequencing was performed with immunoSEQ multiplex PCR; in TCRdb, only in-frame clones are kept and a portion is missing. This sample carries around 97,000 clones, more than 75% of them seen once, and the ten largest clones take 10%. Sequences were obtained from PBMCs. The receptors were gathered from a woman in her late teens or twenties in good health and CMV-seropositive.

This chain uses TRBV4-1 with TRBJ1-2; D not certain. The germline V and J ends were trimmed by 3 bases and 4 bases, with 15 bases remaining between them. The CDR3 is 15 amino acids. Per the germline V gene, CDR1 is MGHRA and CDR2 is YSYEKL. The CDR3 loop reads CASSQGSSNSYGYTF. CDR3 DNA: TGCGCCAGCAGCCAGGGCAGCTCAAATAGCTATGGCTACACCTTC.

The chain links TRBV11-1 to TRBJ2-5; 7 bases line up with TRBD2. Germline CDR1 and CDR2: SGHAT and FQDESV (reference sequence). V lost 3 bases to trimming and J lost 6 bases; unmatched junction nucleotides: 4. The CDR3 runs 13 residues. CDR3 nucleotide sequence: TGTGCCAGCAGCTTGGGGGAGGGAAAGACCCAGTACTTC. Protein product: CASSLGEGKTQYF.

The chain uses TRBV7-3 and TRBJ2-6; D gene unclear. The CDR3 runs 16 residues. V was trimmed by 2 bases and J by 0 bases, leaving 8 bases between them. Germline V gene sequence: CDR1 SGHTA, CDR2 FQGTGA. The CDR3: CASSLARISGANVLTF. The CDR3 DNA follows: TGTGCCAGCAGCTTAGCGCGGATCTCTGGGGCCAACGTCCTGACTTTC.

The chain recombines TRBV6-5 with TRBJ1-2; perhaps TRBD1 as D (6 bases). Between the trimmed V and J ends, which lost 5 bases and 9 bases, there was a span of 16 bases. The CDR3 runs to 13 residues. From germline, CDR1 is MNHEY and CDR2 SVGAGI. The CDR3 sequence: CASSRSGGASYTF. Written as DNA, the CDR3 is TGTGCCAGCAGTAGGTCGGGGGGCGCGAGCTACACCTTC.

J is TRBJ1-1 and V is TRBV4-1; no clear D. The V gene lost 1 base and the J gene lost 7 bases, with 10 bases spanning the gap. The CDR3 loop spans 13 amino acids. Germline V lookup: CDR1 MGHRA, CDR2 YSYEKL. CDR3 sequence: CASSQGGGLEAFF. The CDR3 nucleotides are TGCGCCAGCAGCCAAGGGGGAGGCCTTGAAGCTTTCTTT.

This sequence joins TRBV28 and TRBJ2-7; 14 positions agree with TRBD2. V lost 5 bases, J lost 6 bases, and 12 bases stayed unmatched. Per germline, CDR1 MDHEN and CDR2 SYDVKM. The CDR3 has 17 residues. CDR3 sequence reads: CASSPPSGLAGVREQYF. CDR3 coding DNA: TGTGCCAGCAGTCCACCCTCGGGACTAGCGGGAGTGCGCGAGCAGTACTTC.

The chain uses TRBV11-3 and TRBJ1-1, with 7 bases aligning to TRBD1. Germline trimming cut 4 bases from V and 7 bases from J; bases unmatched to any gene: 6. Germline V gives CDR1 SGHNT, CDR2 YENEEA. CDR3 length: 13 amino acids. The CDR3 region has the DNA TGTGCCAGCAGCTCTAGGGGGCTGAGTGAAGCTTTCTTT. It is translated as CASSSRGLSEAFF.

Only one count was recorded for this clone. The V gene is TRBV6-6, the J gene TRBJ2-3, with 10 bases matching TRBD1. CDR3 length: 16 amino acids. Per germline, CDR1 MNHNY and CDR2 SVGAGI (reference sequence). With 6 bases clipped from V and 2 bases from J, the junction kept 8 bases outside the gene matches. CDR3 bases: TGTGCCAGCAGCCCCGACGACAGGGGGCACACAGATACGCAGTATTTT. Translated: CASSPDDRGHTDTQYF.

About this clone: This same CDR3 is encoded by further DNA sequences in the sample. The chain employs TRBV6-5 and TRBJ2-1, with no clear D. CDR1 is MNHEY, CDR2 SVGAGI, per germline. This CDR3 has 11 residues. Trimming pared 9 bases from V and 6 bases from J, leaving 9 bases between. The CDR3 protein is CASTEGNEQFF. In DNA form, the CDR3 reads TGTGCCAGTACAGAAGGCAATGAGCAGTTCTTC.

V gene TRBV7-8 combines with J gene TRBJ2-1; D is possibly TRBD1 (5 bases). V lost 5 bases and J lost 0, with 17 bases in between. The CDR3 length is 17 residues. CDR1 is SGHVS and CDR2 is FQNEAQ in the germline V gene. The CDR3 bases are TGTGCCAGCAGCAAGGGGTCCAGCCTGAGCTCCTACAATGAGCAGTTCTTC. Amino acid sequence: CASSKGSSLSSYNEQFF.

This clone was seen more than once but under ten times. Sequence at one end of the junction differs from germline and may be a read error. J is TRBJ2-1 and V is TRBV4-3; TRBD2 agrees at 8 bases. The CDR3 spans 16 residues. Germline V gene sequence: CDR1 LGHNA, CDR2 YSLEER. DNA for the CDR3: TGCGCCAGCAGCCAAGCGTCGGGAGGGCCCTATAATGAGCAGTTCTTC. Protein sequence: CASSQASGGPYNEQFF.